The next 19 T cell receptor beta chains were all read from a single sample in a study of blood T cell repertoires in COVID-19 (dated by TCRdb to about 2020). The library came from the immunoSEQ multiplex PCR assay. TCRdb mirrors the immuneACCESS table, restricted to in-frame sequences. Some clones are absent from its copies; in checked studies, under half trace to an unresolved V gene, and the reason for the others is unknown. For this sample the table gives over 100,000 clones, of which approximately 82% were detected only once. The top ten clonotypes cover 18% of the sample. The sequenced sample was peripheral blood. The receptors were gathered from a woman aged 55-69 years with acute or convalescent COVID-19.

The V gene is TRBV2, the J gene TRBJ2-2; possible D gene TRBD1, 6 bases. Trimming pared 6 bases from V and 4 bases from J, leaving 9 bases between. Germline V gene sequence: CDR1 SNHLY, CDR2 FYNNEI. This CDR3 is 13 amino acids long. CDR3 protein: CASRARGTGELFF. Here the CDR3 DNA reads TGTGCCAGCAGGGCCAGGGGCACCGGGGAGCTGTTTTTT. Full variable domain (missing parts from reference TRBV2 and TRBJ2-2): EPEVTQTPSHQVTQMGQEVILRCVPISNHLYFYWYRQILGQKVEFLVSFYNNEISEKSEIFDDQFSVERPDGSNFTLKIRSTKLEDSAMYFCASRARGTGELFFGEGSRLTVL.

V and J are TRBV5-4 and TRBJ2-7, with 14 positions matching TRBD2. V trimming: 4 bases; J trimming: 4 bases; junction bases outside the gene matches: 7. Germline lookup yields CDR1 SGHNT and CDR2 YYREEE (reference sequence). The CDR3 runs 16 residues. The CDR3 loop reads CASSRGLAGVGYEQYF. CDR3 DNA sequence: TGTGCCAGCAGCAGGGGACTAGCGGGAGTCGGGTACGAGCAGTACTTC.

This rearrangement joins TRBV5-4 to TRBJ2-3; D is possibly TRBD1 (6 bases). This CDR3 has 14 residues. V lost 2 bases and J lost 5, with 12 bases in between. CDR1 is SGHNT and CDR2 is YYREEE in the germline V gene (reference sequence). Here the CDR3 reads CASSLEGVGDTQYF. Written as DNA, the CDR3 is TGTGCCAGCAGCTTAGAGGGGGTGGGAGATACGCAGTATTTT.

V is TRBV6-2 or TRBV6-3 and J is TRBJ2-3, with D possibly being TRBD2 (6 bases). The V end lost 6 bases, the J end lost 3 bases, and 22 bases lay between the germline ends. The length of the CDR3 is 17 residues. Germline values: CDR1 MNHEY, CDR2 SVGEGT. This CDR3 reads CASSPPVGEVVTDTQYF. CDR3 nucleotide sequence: TGTGCCAGCAGCCCCCCCGTCGGGGAGGTGGTAACAGATACGCAGTATTTT.

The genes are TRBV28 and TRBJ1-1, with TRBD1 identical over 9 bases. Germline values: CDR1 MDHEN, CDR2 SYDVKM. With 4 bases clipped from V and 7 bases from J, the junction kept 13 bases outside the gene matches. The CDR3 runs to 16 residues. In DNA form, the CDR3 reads TGTGCCAGCAGTTACAGTCGGGGAACAGGGGGCGGTGAAGCTTTCTTT. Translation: CASSYSRGTGGGEAFF.

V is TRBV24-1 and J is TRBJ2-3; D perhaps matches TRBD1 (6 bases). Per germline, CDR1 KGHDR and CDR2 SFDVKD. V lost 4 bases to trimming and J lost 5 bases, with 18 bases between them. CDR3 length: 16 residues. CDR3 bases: TGTGCCACCAGTGACACTCGTCGCCAGGGGTTAGATACGCAGTATTTT. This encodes CATSDTRRQGLDTQYF.

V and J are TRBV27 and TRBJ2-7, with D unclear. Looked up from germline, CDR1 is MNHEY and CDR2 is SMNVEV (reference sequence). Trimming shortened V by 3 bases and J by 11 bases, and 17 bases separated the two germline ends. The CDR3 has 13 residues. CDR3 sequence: CASSLNVGEVEYF. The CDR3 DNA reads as TGTGCCAGCAGTTTGAATGTCGGAGAGGTGGAGTACTTC.

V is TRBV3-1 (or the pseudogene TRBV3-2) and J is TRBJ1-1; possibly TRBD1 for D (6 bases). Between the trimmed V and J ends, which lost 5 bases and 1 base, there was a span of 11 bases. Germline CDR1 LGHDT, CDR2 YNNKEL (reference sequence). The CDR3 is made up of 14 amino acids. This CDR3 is CASSSLTGNTEAFF. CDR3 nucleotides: TGTGCCAGCAGCAGTTTGACAGGGAACACTGAAGCTTTCTTT.

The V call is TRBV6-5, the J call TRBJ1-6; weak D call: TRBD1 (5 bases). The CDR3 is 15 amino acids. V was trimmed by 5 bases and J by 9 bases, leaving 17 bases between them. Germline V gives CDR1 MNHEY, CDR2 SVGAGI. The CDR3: CASSKRQPLSSPLHF. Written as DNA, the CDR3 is TGTGCCAGCAGTAAAAGACAGCCACTTAGTTCACCCCTCCACTTT.

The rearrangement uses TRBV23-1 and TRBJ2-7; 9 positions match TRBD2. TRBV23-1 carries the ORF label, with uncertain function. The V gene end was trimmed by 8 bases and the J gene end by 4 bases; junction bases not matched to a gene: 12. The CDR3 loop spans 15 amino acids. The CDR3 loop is CASPRGTSFFYEQYF. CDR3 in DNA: TGCGCCAGCCCCCGTGGGACTAGCTTTTTTTACGAGCAGTACTTC.

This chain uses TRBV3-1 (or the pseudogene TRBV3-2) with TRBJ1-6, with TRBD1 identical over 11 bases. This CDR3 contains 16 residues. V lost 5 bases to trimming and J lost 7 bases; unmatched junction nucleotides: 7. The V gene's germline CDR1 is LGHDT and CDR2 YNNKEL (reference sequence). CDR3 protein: CASSTHRTGGNSPLHF. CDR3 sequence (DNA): TGTGCCAGCAGCACACACCGGACAGGGGGCAATTCACCCCTCCACTTT.

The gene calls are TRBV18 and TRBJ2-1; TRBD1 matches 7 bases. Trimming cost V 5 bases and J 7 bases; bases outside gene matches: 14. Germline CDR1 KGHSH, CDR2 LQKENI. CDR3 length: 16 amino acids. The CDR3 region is CASSFPGTDPWNEQFF. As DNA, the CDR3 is TGTGCCAGCTCATTCCCCGGGACAGATCCTTGGAATGAGCAGTTCTTC.

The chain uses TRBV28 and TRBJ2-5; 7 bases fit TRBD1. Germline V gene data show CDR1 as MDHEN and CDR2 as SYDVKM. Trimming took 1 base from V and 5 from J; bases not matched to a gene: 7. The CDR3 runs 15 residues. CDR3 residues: CASSLSEGGWETQYF. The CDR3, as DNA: TGTGCCAGCAGTTTATCGGAAGGGGGCTGGGAGACCCAGTACTTC.

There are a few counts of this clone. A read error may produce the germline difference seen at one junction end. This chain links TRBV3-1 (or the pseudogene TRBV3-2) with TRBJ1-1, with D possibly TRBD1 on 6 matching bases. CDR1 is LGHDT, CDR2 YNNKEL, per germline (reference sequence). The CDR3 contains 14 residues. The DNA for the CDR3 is TGTGCCAGCAGTCAAGATCAGGGGCACACTGAAGCTTTCTTT. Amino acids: CASSQDQGHTEAFF.

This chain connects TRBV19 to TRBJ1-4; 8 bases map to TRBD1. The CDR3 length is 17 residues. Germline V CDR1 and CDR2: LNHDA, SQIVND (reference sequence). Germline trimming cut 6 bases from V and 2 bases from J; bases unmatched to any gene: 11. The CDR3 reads CASRGQGSAITNEKLFF. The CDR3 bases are TGTGCCAGTAGAGGACAGGGCTCCGCCATCACTAATGAAAAACTGTTTTTT.

CDR3 protein: CAISGEAGGTSTDTQYF. CDR3 nucleotides: TGTGCCATCAGTGGGGAAGCGGGGGGTACTAGCACAGATACGCAGTATTTT. The chain employs TRBV10-3 and TRBJ2-3, with 9 nucleotides matching TRBD2. Per the germline V gene, CDR1 is ENHRY and CDR2 is SYGVKD. The CDR3 length is 17 residues. The V gene end was trimmed by 4 bases and the J gene end by 0 bases; junction bases not matched to a gene: 8.

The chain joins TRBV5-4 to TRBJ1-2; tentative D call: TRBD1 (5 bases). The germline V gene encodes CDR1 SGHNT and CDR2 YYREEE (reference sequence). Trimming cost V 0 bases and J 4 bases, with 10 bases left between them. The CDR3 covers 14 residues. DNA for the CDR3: TGTGCCAGCAGCTTGGTAGGCCAGGGCTATGGCTACACCTTC. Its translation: CASSLVGQGYGYTF.

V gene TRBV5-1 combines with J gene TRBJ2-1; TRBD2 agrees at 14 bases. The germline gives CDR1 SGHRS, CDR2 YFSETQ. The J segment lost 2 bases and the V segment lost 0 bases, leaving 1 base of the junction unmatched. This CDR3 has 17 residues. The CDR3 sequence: CASSLGLAGGTYNEQFF. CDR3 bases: TGCGCCAGCAGCTTGGGACTAGCGGGAGGGACCTACAATGAGCAGTTCTTC. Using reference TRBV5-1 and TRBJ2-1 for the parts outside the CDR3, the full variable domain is KAGVTQTPRYLIKTRGQQVTLSCSPISGHRSVSWYQQTPGQGLQFLFEYFSETQRNKGNFPGRFSGRQFSNSRSEMNVSTLELGDSALYLCASSLGLAGGTYNEQFFGPGTRLTVL.

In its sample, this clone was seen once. CDR3 residues: CASSLRGSQPTTSGELFF. Written as DNA, the CDR3 is TGCGCCAGCAGTCTCAGGGGCTCCCAACCAACTACCAGCGGGGAGCTGTTTTTT. The genes are TRBV4-1 and TRBJ2-2, with D possibly matching TRBD1 (6 bases). Trimming took off 6 bases at V and 7 bases at J, with 27 bases between the two ends. The CDR3 runs to 18 residues. Germline V gene sequence: CDR1 MGHRA, CDR2 YSYEKL.